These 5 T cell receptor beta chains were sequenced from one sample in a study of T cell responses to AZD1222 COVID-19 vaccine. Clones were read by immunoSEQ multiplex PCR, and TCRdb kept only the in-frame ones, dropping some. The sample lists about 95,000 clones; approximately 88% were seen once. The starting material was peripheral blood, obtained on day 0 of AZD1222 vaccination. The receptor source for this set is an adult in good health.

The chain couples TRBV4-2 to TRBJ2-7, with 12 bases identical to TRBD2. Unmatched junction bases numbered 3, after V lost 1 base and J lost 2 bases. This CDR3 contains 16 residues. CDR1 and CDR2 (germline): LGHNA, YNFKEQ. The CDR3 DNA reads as TGTGCCAGCAGCCAAGGACTAGCGGGGGACCCCTACGAGCAGTACTTC. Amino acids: CASSQGLAGDPYEQYF.

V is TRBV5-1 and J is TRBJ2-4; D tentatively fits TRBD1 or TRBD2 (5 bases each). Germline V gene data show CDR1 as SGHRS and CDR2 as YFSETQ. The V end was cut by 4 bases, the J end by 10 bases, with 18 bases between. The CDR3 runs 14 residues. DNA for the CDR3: TGCGCCAGCAGCGAGGGGACGGATGGCTCGATTCAGTACTTC. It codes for CASSEGTDGSIQYF.

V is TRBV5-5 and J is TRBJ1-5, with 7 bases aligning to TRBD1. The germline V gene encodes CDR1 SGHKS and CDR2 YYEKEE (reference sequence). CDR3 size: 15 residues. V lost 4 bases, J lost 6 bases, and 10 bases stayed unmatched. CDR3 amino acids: CASSAGQVVSQPQHF. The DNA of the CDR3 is TGTGCCAGCAGCGCCGGACAGGTAGTCTCTCAGCCCCAGCATTTT.

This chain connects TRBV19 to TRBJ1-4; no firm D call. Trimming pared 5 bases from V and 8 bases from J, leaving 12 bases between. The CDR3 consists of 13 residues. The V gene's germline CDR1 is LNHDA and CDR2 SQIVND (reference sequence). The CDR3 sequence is CASSRREPEKLFF. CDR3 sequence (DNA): TGTGCCAGTAGTCGACGGGAGCCCGAAAAACTGTTTTTT.

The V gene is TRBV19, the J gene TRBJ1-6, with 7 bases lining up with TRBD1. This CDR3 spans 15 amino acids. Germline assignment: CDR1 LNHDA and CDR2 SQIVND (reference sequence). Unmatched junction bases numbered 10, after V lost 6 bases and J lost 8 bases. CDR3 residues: CASSLLRQGDSPLHF. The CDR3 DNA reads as TGTGCCAGTAGCCTCTTACGACAGGGAGATTCACCCCTCCACTTT.